The 5 T cell receptor beta chains below all came from one sample that was sequenced in a study of T cells in tumors after PD-1 blockade. TCRdb's copy holds only in-frame clones and misses some; the assay was immunoSEQ multiplex PCR. Of about 3,700 clones in the sample, 65% to 70% are singletons; the top ten hold roughly 20%. The specimen comprised tumor tissue, sampled before anti-PD-1 treatment. These TCRs come from a human donor with basal cell carcinoma.

This chain joins TRBV7-9 and TRBJ2-1; 7 nucleotides line up with TRBD1. In germline, CDR1 is SEHNR, CDR2 FQNEAQ (reference sequence). V trimming: 5 bases; J trimming: 3 bases; junction bases outside the gene matches: 7. This CDR3 region has 15 residues. The CDR3 coding sequence is TGTGCCAGCAGCCCAACGACAGGGTACTACAATGAGCAGTTCTTC. As protein: CASSPTTGYYNEQFF. Drawing the rest from reference TRBV7-9 and TRBJ2-1, the complete variable domain is DTGVSQNPRHKITKRGQNVTFRCDPISEHNRLYWYRQTLGQGPEFLTYFQNEAQLEKSRLLSDRFSAERPKGSFSTLEIQRTEQGDSAMYLCASSPTTGYYNEQFFGPGTRLTVL.

Only a few counts were recorded for this clone. The chain joins TRBV5-5 to TRBJ1-4; TRBD1 agrees at 8 bases. There are 15 residues in the CDR3. Trimming removed 2 bases from V and 8 bases from J; junction bases left unmatched: 8. Germline values: CDR1 SGHKS, CDR2 YYEKEE (reference sequence). CDR3 region: CASSFMGQEGEKLFF. The CDR3 DNA sequence: TGTGCCAGCAGCTTTATGGGACAGGAAGGGGAAAAACTGTTTTTT. Based on the CDR3 plus reference TRBV5-5 and TRBJ1-4, the full variable domain is DAGVTQSPTHLIKTRGQQVTLRCSPISGHKSVSWYQQVLGQGPQFIFQYYEKEERGRGNFPDRFSARQFPNYSSELNVNALLLGDSALYLCASSFMGQEGEKLFFGSGTQLSVL.

This chain uses TRBV7-2 with TRBJ1-3; TRBD1 matches 9 bases. Looked up from germline, CDR1 is SGHTA and CDR2 is FQGNSA. The CDR3 is 15 amino acids. V lost 8 bases, J lost 4 bases, and 9 bases stayed unmatched. The CDR3 loop reads CASGPGTGIGNTIYF. The CDR3 nucleotides are TGTGCCAGCGGCCCTGGGACAGGGATAGGAAACACCATATATTTT.

The J gene is TRBJ2-1, the V gene TRBV7-2; 15 bases fit TRBD2. Germline V gene data show CDR1 as SGHTA and CDR2 as FQGNSA. The CDR3 has 15 amino acids. Unmatched junction bases numbered 3, after V lost 8 bases and J lost 4 bases. The DNA for the CDR3 is TGTGCCAGCCGGACTAGCGGGGGGGGGTACAATGAGCAGTTCTTC. Translation: CASRTSGGGYNEQFF.

The J gene is TRBJ2-3, the V gene TRBV2; 8 nucleotides line up with TRBD2. Germline values: CDR1 SNHLY, CDR2 FYNNEI. V gave up 5 bases and J gave up 3 bases; unmatched junction bases: 4. The CDR3 extends over 14 amino acids. The CDR3 is CASSLQRETDTQYF. CDR3 DNA: TGTGCCAGCAGTCTCCAGCGGGAGACAGATACGCAGTATTTT. Combining the CDR3 with reference TRBV2 and TRBJ2-3 gives the whole variable domain EPEVTQTPSHQVTQMGQEVILRCVPISNHLYFYWYRQILGQKVEFLVSFYNNEISEKSEIFDDQFSVERPDGSNFTLKIRSTKLEDSAMYFCASSLQRETDTQYFGPGTRLTVL.